This is a list of T cell receptor beta chains from one sample in a study of blood T cell repertoires in COVID-19. Using immunoSEQ multiplex PCR, the repertoire was profiled, and TCRdb retains in-frame clones only, with some absent. The profile shows 190,000 or so clones, over 70% of them singletons. Source material: peripheral blood. The receptors were gathered from a man in his fifties or sixties with active or convalescent COVID-19. CDR3s include the opening cysteine and the closing phenylalanine or tryptophan.

V gene	J gene	CDR3 protein
TRBV6-2/TRBV6-3	TRBJ1-1	CASSSRAMNTEAFF
TRBV10-2	TRBJ2-1	CATLADTSYNEQFF
TRBV4-3	TRBJ1-1	CASSPSTGMNTEAFF
TRBV19	TRBJ2-3	CASSGGLEDTQYF
TRBV28	TRBJ1-2	CASNQLNYGYTF
TRBV27	TRBJ2-7	CASSSPGQARYEQYF
TRBV6-5	TRBJ1-2	CASSPGTANYGYTF
TRBV10-3	TRBJ2-1	CAISEVRDNEQFF
TRBV7-9	TRBJ2-1	CASSSQGLGNGKQFF
TRBV9	TRBJ1-2	CASSVAGQADGYTF
TRBV18	TRBJ2-1	CASSSWTGENEQFF
TRBV11-2	TRBJ1-2	CASSLYPGGGYGYTF
TRBV6-6	TRBJ1-1	CASSQTGFGPGAFF
TRBV6-4	TRBJ2-2	CASSAQNTGELFF
TRBV9	TRBJ1-1	CASSVASRGSTEAFF
TRBV28	TRBJ2-4	CASSLRFTSGRAKKNIQYF
TRBV28	TRBJ2-7	CASSLSGAILYEQYF
TRBV7-8	TRBJ2-7	CASSLRGGTGASYEQYF
TRBV6-5	TRBJ1-2	CASSNEPVGYTF
TRBV18	TRBJ1-6	CASSVTGTGEESPLHF
TRBV3-1/TRBV3-2	TRBJ1-1	CASSQPQGAVTEAFF
TRBV6-5	TRBJ1-1	CASSYSTGTEAFF
TRBV5-1	TRBJ2-2	CASSPSELTGELFF
TRBV7-3	TRBJ2-7	CASSPWRGQSYEQYF
TRBV5-1	TRBJ2-7	CASSLSGTYEQYF
TRBV5-1	TRBJ1-1	CASSLFGQDTEAFF
TRBV5-1	TRBJ1-1	CASSLAIRQPNTEAFF
TRBV3-1/TRBV3-2	TRBJ2-1	CASSQPTGTSNEQFF
TRBV29-1	TRBJ1-5	CSVAQGYSNQPQHF
TRBV10-3	TRBJ2-3	CAISEPGEGRGPPDTQYF
TRBV29-1	TRBJ2-7	CSARSGGSSEQYF
TRBV18	TRBJ1-1	CASSPIDPGGAGTEAFF
TRBV11-2	TRBJ1-1	CASSLGVVRNEAFF
TRBV2	TRBJ1-3	CASSSGYGNTIYF
TRBV20-1	TRBJ2-7	CSASPLAGAPYEQYF
TRBV10-3	TRBJ1-2	CAISEWGEPPPNYGYTF
TRBV7-9	TRBJ1-4	CASSLGQGVSSTNEKLFF
TRBV28	TRBJ1-2	CASSPHGTPTNYGYTF
TRBV10-3	TRBJ1-6	CATSEQGRNSPLHF
TRBV9	TRBJ2-1	CASSPRRGQGYNEQFF
TRBV7-3	TRBJ2-1	CASSLTVTDNEQFF
TRBV11-2	TRBJ1-1	CASSPLGVWGTEAFF
TRBV6-5	TRBJ1-2	CASTTSGGRYGYTF
TRBV15	TRBJ1-6	CATSRGPPQGGAPLHF
TRBV7-6	TRBJ2-7	CASSLGGQGNPVEQYF
TRBV30	TRBJ1-5	CAWNGGRNQPQHF
TRBV6-6	TRBJ2-3	CASSPPYGTSGSTDTQYF
TRBV28	TRBJ1-1	CASSPSTGARTEAFF
TRBV3-1/TRBV3-2	TRBJ1-1	CASSQGLDRGAFF
TRBV7-9	TRBJ2-5	CASSLGSLASETQYF
TRBV30	TRBJ2-1	CAWSLADVQDNEQFF
TRBV2	TRBJ2-7	CATRADSYEQYF
TRBV7-2	TRBJ2-1	CASSPTGRFYNEQFF
TRBV6-5	TRBJ1-1	CASRRTGGTEAFF